This T cell receptor beta chain is from a study of response to subunit inactivated influenza vaccine. Points from the study as a whole: The authors offered the suggestion that each seasonal influenza vaccination recruits few new T cells.

This clonotype was seen repeatedly, ten times or more. Antigen unknown. The V gene lost 1 base and the J gene lost 0 bases, with 7 bases spanning the gap. The CDR3 sequence is 15 residues long. Per the germline V gene, CDR1 is MGHDK and CDR2 is SYGVNS. TCRdb reanalysed the RT-PCR reads using MiXCR and keeps one entry per CDR3 protein. The profile shows 450,000 to 700,000 distinct CDR3 sequences, 12% to 15% of them singletons. The source was PBMCs from blood, collected about 13 days after vaccination. This sequence was found in a man aged 45-60 years who received an inactivated influenza vaccine. The rearrangement uses TRBV25-1 and TRBJ2-1; tentative D call: TRBD2 (6 bases). The CDR3 sequence is CASSEFGSSYNEQFF. The CDR3 DNA is TGTGCCAGCAGTGAATTCGGGAGCTCCTACAATGAGCAGTTCTTC.